The 18 T cell receptor beta chains listed next were all sequenced from one sample in a study of OX40 agonist ivuxolimab in advanced cancers. Clones were read by immunoSEQ multiplex PCR, and TCRdb kept only the in-frame ones, dropping some. The table has under 70,000 clones, 80% to 90% seen once; the top ten hold around 2%. Sequencing used CD4+ or CD8+ T cells sorted from blood, obtained in a trial of the OX40 agonist ivuxolimab. The receptors were sampled from an adult with an advanced solid tumor such as melanoma, head and neck, liver or kidney cancer.

V and J are TRBV6-5 and TRBJ2-6, with D perhaps matching TRBD1 (5 bases). Germline V gene data show CDR1 as MNHEY and CDR2 as SVGAGI. The CDR3 sequence is 15 residues long. V was trimmed by 2 bases and J by 2 bases, leaving 7 bases between them. The chain's CDR3 is CASSYTTAGANVLTF. The CDR3 DNA is TGTGCCAGCAGTTACACGACAGCTGGGGCCAACGTCCTGACTTTC.

This chain joins TRBV6-5 and TRBJ2-7; 9 nucleotides align to TRBD1. The trim removed 10 bases at V and 1 base at J, leaving 11 bases unmatched. From germline, CDR1 is MNHEY and CDR2 SVGAGI. The CDR3 length is 15 residues. For the CDR3, the DNA is TGTGCCACCGCCGTTCGACAGGGGGGTTCCTACGAGCAGTACTTC. Encoded protein: CATAVRQGGSYEQYF.

This chain uses TRBV19 with TRBJ2-7, with 9 bases fitting TRBD1. The CDR3 has 15 amino acids. The germline gives CDR1 LNHDA, CDR2 SQIVND (reference sequence). Trimming at V came to 5 bases and at J to 3 bases, leaving 8 bases not matched to a gene. CDR3 coding DNA: TGTGCCAGTAGTTCAGCCGGGACAGGGTACTACGAGCAGTACTTC. It specifies CASSSAGTGYYEQYF.

The chain recombines TRBV28 with TRBJ2-3; 14 bases are shared with TRBD2. J lost 8 bases, V lost 2 bases, and 3 bases had no gene match. Germline CDR1 and CDR2: MDHEN and SYDVKM. The CDR3 is 15 amino acids. CDR3 sequence (DNA): TGTGCCAGCAGTTTAATAGGGACTAGCGGGAGTACGCAGTATTTT. Amino acids: CASSLIGTSGSTQYF. The variable domain in full, with the rest retrieved from reference TRBV28 and TRBJ2-3, is DVKVTQSSRYLVKRTGEKVFLECVQDMDHENMFWYRQDPGLGLRLIYFSYDVKMKEKGDIPEGYSVSREKKERFSLILESASTNQTSMYLCASSLIGTSGSTQYFGPGTRLTVL.

The rearrangement links TRBV29-1 to TRBJ2-1; D gene ambiguous. Germline values: CDR1 SQVTM, CDR2 ANQGSEA. CDR3 size: 11 residues. V was cut by 3 bases and J by 3 bases, with 3 bases left in between. This CDR3 is CSVDSYNEQFF. The CDR3 nucleotides are TGCAGCGTTGATAGCTACAATGAGCAGTTCTTC.

The gene calls are TRBV6-1 and TRBJ1-4; possible D gene TRBD1, 5 bases. The CDR3 loop spans 17 amino acids. Germline CDR1 is MNHNS and CDR2 is SASEGT. V lost 1 base and J 2 bases, leaving 14 bases between the germline ends. This CDR3 reads CASSEEVARDTNEKLFF. The CDR3 nucleotides are TGTGCCAGCAGTGAAGAAGTGGCAAGGGACACTAATGAAAAACTGTTTTTT.

This clone occurred once. The chain couples TRBV2 to TRBJ1-6; 9 bases agree with TRBD1. Trimming removed 10 bases from V and 7 bases from J; junction bases left unmatched: 5. Germline values: CDR1 SNHLY, CDR2 FYNNEI. This CDR3 has 13 amino acids. The CDR3 DNA is TGTGCCACCGCCGGGACAGGGAATTCACCCCTCCACTTT. Translating gives CATAGTGNSPLHF.

V is TRBV15 and J is TRBJ2-7, with TRBD1 matching 8 bases. This CDR3 comprises 14 residues. The V gene's germline CDR1 is LNHNV and CDR2 YYDKDF (reference sequence). V lost 4 bases and J lost 6; bases outside the gene matches: 8. The CDR3 DNA reads TGTGCCACCAGCACCAGACAGGGGAAATCCGAGCAGTACTTC. Amino acids: CATSTRQGKSEQYF.

V gene TRBV27 combines with J gene TRBJ2-5; TRBD2 agrees at 7 bases. The germline V gene encodes CDR1 MNHEY and CDR2 SMNVEV (reference sequence). The CDR3 has 14 residues. Losses at the gene ends were 3 bases for V and 5 bases for J; bases not matched to a gene: 6. In nucleotides, the CDR3 is TGTGCCAGCAGTTTTCGGCGGGAGAGTGAGACCCAGTACTTC. Encoded protein: CASSFRRESETQYF.

This clone was detected a few times. The V and J genes are TRBV7-8 and TRBJ2-7, with D hard to call. The V gene's germline CDR1 is SGHVS and CDR2 FQNEAQ. The CDR3 runs 13 residues. Trimming cost V 0 bases and J 4 bases, with 7 bases left between them. CDR3 amino acids: CASSLAGRYEQYF. CDR3 DNA sequence: TGTGCCAGCAGCTTAGCGGGCCGGTACGAGCAGTACTTC.

This chain connects TRBV11-2 to TRBJ2-5, with D possibly called TRBD1 or TRBD2 (6 bases each). Germline CDR1 is SGHAT and CDR2 is FQNNGV. The CDR3 sequence is 16 residues long. Trimming pared 5 bases from V and 5 bases from J, leaving 21 bases between. The CDR3 nucleotides are TGTGCCAGCAGCCAAACCGGGGGCTCGTTTATGGAGACCCAGTACTTC. Amino acids: CASSQTGGSFMETQYF.

The chain employs TRBV7-9 and TRBJ1-2; D might be TRBD1 (5 bases). The V gene lost 4 bases and the J gene lost 8 bases, with 17 bases spanning the gap. Germline-derived CDR1 and CDR2 are SEHNR and FQNEAQ (reference sequence). This CDR3 is 14 amino acids long. CDR3 nucleotides: TGTGCCAGCAGCTGGGAATGGGACCCGTCGGGCTACACCTTC. Amino acids: CASSWEWDPSGYTF.

This clone was picked up one time. The chain has TRBV7-2 and TRBJ1-3; D uncertain. Germline V CDR1 and CDR2: SGHTA, FQGNSA. This CDR3 has 15 residues. V lost 6 bases to trimming and J lost 6 bases, with 18 bases between them. The CDR3 sequence: CASSQTGWTVNTIYF. CDR3 nucleotide sequence: TGTGCCAGCAGTCAGACGGGCTGGACGGTAAACACCATATATTTT. The full variable domain, with the rest looked up from reference TRBV7-2 and TRBJ1-3, is GAGVSQSPSNKVTEKGKDVELRCDPISGHTALYWYRQSLGQGLEFLIYFQGNSAPDKSGLPSDRFSAERTGGSVSTLTIQRTQQEDSAVYLCASSQTGWTVNTIYFGEGSWLTVV.

The V gene is TRBV5-1, the J gene TRBJ2-2; 7 bases match TRBD2. The germline gives CDR1 SGHRS, CDR2 YFSETQ. CDR3 length equals 14 residues. The ends lost 6 bases at V and 0 bases at J; junction bases unmatched: 2. The chain's CDR3 is CASTSGTNTGELFF. DNA of the CDR3: TGCGCCAGCACGAGCGGGACGAACACCGGGGAGCTGTTTTTT.

The J gene is TRBJ2-3, the V gene TRBV5-1; D unresolved. Germline V gene lookup returns CDR1 SGHRS and CDR2 YFSETQ. Trimming removed 4 bases from V and 0 bases from J, with 6 bases in between. CDR3 length equals 13 residues. DNA for the CDR3: TGCGCCAGCAGCCAGACTAGCACAGATACGCAGTATTTT. This gives the protein CASSQTSTDTQYF. Combining the CDR3 with reference TRBV5-1 and TRBJ2-3 gives the whole variable domain KAGVTQTPRYLIKTRGQQVTLSCSPISGHRSVSWYQQTPGQGLQFLFEYFSETQRNKGNFPGRFSGRQFSNSRSEMNVSTLELGDSALYLCASSQTSTDTQYFGPGTRLTVL.

The chain uses TRBV4-3 and TRBJ1-2; D is possibly TRBD1 (5 bases). V dropped 6 bases and J dropped 4 bases, with 12 bases sitting between them. Per germline, CDR1 LGHNA and CDR2 YSLEER. The length of the CDR3 is 13 residues. The CDR3: CASSPGGIYGYTF. CDR3 nucleotides: TGCGCCAGCAGTCCTGGGGGGATCTATGGCTACACCTTC.

The chain is built from TRBV5-4 and TRBJ2-7, with D possibly matching TRBD1 (6 bases). The CDR3 extends over 13 amino acids. CDR1 is SGHNT, CDR2 YYREEE, per germline (reference sequence). Trimming removed 4 bases from V and 3 bases from J, with 11 bases in between. This CDR3 reads CASSVLGGYEQYF. The CDR3 DNA is TGTGCCAGCAGCGTCCTAGGGGGCTACGAGCAGTACTTC.

V and J are TRBV2 and TRBJ2-7; possibly TRBD2 for D (5 bases). The CDR3 is 13 amino acids. Germline V gene sequence: CDR1 SNHLY, CDR2 FYNNEI. V lost 1 base and J 5 bases, leaving 9 bases between the germline ends. Written as DNA, the CDR3 is TGTGCCAGCAGTGAAGTAAGGACTCACGAGCAGTACTTC. Protein: CASSEVRTHEQYF.